This TCR beta chain was documented in a study of regulatory dendritic cells for organ transplantation. Sequenced by immunoSEQ multiplex PCR; TCRdb stores in-frame clones only, minus some. The data hold 20,000 to 25,000 clones, with roughly 88% observed a single time. As for this clone: Its specificity is unknown.

Germline loops: CDR1 SQVTM, CDR2 ANQGSEA. CDR3 size: 14 residues. Trimming pared 4 bases from V and 4 bases from J, leaving 17 bases between. Sorted T cells were CFSE-labeled and cultured roughly five days with allogeneic regulatory or mature dendritic cells at 1:10. Naive CD45RA+ and memory CD45RO+ CD4+ or CD8+ T cells were FACS-sorted. Overall study findings and caveats: Among resting subsets, memory CD8+ cells contained the most alloreactive clonotypes. Naive CD4+ and CD8+ repertoires were highly diverse; memory CD8+ was most oligoclonal. Between individuals, the alloreactive memory CD8+ T cell pool differed considerably.

The sequence came from a human donor in good health. The specimen was naive CD4+ T cells from blood cultured with regulatory dendritic cells. Subset defined: CD45RA+ naive T cells. The gene calls are TRBV29-1 and TRBJ2-7; a possible D gene is TRBD2 (5 bases). As DNA, the CDR3 is TGCAGCGTTGTAAGGGATGCGGGCGTTTACGAGCAGTACTTC. Translating it yields CSVVRDAGVYEQYF.